The source of this T cell receptor beta chain is a study of technical replicates of blood from a few donors. Clones were read by immunoSEQ multiplex PCR, and TCRdb kept only the in-frame ones, dropping some. The table includes over 85,000 clones, roughly 95% detected once. Trimming removed 3 bases at V and 8 bases at J, with 10 bases between. The germline V gene has CDR1 LNHNV and CDR2 YYDKDF (reference sequence). The CDR3 totals 12 residues. Sample: T cells isolated from PBMCs. The sequence was collected from a human donor in good health. This chain links TRBV15 with TRBJ1-2, with D possibly matching TRBD1 (6 bases). CDR3 nucleotides: TGTGCCACCAGCAGTCAGGGGTGGGGCTACACCTTC. Translation: CATSSQGWGYTF.